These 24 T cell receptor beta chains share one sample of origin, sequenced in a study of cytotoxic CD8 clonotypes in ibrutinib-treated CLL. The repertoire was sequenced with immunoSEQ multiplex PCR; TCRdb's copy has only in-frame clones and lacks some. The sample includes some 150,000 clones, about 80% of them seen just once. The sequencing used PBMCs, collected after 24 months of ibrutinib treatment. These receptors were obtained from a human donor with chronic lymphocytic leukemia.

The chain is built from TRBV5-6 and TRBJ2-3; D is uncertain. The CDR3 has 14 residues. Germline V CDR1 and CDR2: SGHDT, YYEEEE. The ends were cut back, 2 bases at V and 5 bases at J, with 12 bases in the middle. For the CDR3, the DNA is TGTGCCAGCAGCTTAGGGCCCATGGGAGATACGCAGTATTTT. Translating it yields CASSLGPMGDTQYF.

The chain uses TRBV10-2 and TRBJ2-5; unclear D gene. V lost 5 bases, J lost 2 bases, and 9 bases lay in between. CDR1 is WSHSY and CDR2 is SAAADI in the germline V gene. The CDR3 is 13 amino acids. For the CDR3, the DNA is TGCGCCAGCAGTTCCGTGGGGCAAGAGACCCAGTACTTC. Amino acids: CASSSVGQETQYF.

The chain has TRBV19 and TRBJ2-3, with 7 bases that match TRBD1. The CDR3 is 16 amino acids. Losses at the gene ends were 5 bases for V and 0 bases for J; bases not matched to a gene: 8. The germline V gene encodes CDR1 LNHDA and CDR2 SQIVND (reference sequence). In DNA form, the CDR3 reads TGTGCCAGTAGTCCTGACCGACAGGGAAGCACAGATACGCAGTATTTT. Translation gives CASSPDRQGSTDTQYF.

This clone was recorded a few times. The CDR3 here is CASSLGLEQYF. CDR3 bases: TGTGCCAGCAGCTTGGGTCTCGAGCAGTACTTC. The chain joins TRBV5-6 to TRBJ2-7; D gene ambiguous. The V gene's germline CDR1 is SGHDT and CDR2 YYEEEE. This CDR3 spans 11 amino acids. V was shortened by 0 bases and J by 6 bases, with 4 bases between the two germline ends.

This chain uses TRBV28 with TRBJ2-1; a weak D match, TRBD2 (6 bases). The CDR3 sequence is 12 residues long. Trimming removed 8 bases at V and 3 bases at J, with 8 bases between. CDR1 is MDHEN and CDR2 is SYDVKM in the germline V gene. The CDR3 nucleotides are TGTGCCAGCGCGGGGATCTACAATGAGCAGTTCTTC. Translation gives CASAGIYNEQFF. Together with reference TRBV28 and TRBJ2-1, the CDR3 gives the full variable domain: DVKVTQSSRYLVKRTGEKVFLECVQDMDHENMFWYRQDPGLGLRLIYFSYDVKMKEKGDIPEGYSVSREKKERFSLILESASTNQTSMYLCASAGIYNEQFFGPGTRLTVL.

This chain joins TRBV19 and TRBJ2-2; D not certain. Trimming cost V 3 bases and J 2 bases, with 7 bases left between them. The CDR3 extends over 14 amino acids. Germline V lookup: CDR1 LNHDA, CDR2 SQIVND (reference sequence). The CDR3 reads CASSIDGNTGELFF. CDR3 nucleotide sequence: TGTGCCAGTAGTATCGACGGAAACACCGGGGAGCTGTTTTTT.

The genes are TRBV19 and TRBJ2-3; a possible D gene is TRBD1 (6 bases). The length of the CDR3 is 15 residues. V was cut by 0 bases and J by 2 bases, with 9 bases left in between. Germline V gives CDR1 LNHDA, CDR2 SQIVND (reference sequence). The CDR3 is CASSIDRDTTDTQYF. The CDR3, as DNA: TGTGCCAGTAGTATAGATCGGGACACCACAGATACGCAGTATTTT. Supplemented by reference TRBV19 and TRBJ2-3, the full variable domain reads DGGITQSPKYLFRKEGQNVTLSCEQNLNHDAMYWYRQDPGQGLRLIYYSQIVNDFQKGDIAEGYSVSREKKESFPLTVTSAQKNPTAFYLCASSIDRDTTDTQYFGPGTRLTVL.

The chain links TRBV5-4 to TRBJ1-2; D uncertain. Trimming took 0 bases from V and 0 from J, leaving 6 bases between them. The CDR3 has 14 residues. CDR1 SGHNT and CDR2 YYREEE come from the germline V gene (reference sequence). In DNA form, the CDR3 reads TGTGCCAGCAGCTTGGGTGGGGCTAACTATGGCTACACCTTC. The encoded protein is CASSLGGANYGYTF.

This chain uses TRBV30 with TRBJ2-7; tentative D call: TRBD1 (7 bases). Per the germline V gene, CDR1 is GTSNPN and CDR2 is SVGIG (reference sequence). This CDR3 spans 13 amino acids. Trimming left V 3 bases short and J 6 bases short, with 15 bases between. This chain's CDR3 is CAWRPGGSGEQYF. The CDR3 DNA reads TGTGCCTGGAGACCAGGGGGGTCGGGCGAGCAGTACTTC. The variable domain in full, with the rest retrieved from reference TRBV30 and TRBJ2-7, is SQTIHQWPATLVQPVGSPLSLECTVEGTSNPNLYWYRQAAGRGLQLLFYSVGIGQISSEVPQNLSASRPQDRQFILSSKKLLLSDSGFYLCAWRPGGSGEQYFGPGTRLTVT.

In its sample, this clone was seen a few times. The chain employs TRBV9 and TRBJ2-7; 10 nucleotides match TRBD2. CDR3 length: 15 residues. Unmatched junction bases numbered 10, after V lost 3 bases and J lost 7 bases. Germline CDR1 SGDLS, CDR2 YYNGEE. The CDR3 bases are TGTGCCAGCAGCGCCGGACTAGCGGCCGTCGGAGAGCAGTACTTC. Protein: CASSAGLAAVGEQYF.

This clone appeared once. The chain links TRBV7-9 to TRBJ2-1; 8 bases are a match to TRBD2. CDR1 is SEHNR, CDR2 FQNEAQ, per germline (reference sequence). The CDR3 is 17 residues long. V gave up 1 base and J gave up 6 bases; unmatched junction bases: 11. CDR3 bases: TGTGCCAGCAGCTTAGTTAAGCGGGAGAAGGTAGGCAATGAGCAGTTCTTC. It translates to CASSLVKREKVGNEQFF.

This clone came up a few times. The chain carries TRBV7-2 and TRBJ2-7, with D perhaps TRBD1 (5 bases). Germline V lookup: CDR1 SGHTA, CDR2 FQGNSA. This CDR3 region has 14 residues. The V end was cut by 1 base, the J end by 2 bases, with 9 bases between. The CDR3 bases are TGTGCCAGCAGCTTAGGGGGCCCCGCCTACGAGCAGTACTTC. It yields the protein CASSLGGPAYEQYF. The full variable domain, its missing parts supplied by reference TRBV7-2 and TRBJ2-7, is GAGVSQSPSNKVTEKGKDVELRCDPISGHTALYWYRQSLGQGLEFLIYFQGNSAPDKSGLPSDRFSAERTGGSVSTLTIQRTQQEDSAVYLCASSLGGPAYEQYFGPGTRLTVT.

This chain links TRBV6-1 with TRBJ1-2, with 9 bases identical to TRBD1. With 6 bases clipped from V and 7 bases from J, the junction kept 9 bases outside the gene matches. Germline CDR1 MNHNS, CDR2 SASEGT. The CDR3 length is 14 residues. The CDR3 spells CASSPRTGDGGYTF. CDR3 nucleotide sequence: TGTGCCAGCAGCCCCCGGACAGGGGATGGTGGCTACACCTTC.

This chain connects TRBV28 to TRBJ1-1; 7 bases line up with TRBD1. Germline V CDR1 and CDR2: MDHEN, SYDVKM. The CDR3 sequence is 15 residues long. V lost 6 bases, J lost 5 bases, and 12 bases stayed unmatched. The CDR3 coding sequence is TGTGCCAGCAGGAGTGGCGGGCAGGGGGAGACTGAAGCTTTCTTT. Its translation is CASRSGGQGETEAFF.

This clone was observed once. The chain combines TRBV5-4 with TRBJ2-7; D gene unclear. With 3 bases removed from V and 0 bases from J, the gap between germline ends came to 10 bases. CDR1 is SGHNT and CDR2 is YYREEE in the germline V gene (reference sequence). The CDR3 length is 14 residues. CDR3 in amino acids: CASSSGQFSYEQYF. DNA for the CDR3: TGTGCCAGCAGCTCTGGGCAATTCTCCTACGAGCAGTACTTC.

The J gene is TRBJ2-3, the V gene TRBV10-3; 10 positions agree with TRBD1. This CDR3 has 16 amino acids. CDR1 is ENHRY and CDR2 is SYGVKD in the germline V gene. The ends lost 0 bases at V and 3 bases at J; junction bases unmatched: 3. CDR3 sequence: CAISESTGGRTDTQYF. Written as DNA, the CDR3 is TGTGCCATCAGTGAGTCGACAGGGGGCAGAACAGATACGCAGTATTTT.

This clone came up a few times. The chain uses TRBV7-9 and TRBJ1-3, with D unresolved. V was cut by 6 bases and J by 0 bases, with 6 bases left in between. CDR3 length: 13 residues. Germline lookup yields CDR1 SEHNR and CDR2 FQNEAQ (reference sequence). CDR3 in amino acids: CASSLGSGNTIYF. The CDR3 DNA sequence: TGTGCCAGCAGTCTAGGCTCTGGAAACACCATATATTTT.

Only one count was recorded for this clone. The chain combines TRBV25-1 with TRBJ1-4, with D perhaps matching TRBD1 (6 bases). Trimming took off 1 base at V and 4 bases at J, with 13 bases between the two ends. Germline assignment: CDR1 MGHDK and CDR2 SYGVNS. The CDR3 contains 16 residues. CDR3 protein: CASSEWGAQGNEKLFF. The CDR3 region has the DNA TGTGCCAGCAGTGAATGGGGGGCCCAAGGTAATGAAAAACTGTTTTTT. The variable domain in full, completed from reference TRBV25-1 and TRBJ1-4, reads EADIYQTPRYLVIGTGKKITLECSQTMGHDKMYWYQQDPGMELHLIHYSYGVNSTEKGDLSSESTVSRIRTEHFPLTLESARPSHTSQYLCASSEWGAQGNEKLFFGSGTQLSVL.

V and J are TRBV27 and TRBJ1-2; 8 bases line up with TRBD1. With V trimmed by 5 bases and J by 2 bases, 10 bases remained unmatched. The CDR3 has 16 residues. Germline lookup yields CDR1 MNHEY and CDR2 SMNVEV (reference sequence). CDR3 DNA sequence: TGTGCCAGCAGTCCCACCGACAGGGGCCTCAACTATGGCTACACCTTC. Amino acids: CASSPTDRGLNYGYTF.

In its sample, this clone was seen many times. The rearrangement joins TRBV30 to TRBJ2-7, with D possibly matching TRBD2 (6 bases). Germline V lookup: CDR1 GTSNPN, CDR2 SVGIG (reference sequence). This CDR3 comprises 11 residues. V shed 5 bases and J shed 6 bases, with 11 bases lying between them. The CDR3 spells CAWGGPFEQYF. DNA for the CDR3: TGTGCCTGGGGAGGGCCTTTCGAGCAGTACTTC.

CDR3 sequence: CASSIVEGETQYF. The CDR3 region has the DNA TGTGCCAGTAGTATAGTAGAGGGAGAGACCCAGTACTTC. The chain carries TRBV19 and TRBJ2-5, with D possibly matching TRBD2 (5 bases). The CDR3 sequence is 13 residues long. Germline CDR1 LNHDA, CDR2 SQIVND (reference sequence). V shed 1 base and J shed 4 bases, with 7 bases lying between them.

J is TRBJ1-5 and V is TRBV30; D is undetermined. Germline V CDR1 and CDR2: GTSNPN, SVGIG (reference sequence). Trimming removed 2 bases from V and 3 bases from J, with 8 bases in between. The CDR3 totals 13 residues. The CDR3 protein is CAWSLADNQPQHF. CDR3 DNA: TGTGCCTGGAGTCTGGCAGACAATCAGCCCCAGCATTTT.

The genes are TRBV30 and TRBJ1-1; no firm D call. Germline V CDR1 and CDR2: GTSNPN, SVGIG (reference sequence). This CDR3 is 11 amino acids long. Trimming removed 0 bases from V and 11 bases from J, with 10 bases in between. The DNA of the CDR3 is TGTGCCTGGAGTGTGGCAAGATATGCTTTCTTT. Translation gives CAWSVARYAFF.

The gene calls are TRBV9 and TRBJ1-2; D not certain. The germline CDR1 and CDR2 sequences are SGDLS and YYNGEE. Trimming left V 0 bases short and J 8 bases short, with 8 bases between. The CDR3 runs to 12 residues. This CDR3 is CASSVGPGGYTF. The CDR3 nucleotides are TGTGCCAGCAGCGTAGGCCCGGGGGGCTACACCTTC.